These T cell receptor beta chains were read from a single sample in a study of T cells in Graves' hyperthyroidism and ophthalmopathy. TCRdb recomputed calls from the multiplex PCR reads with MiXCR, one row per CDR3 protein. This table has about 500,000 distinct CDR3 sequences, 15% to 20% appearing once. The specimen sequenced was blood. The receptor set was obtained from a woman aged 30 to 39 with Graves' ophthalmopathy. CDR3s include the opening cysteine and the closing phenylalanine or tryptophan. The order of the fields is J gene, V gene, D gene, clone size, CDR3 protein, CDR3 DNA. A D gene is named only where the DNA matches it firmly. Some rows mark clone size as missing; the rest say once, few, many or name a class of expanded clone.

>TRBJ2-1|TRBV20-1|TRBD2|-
CSARALAGVPPYNEQFF
TGCAGTGCTAGAGCACTAGCGGGAGTGCCGCCCTACAATGAGCAGTTCTTC
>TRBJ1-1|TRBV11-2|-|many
CASSSNRDNTEAFF
TGTGCCAGCAGCTCTAACAGGGATAACACTGAAGCTTTCTTT
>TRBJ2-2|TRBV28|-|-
CASSLGGAAGELFF
TGTGCCAGCAGTTTAGGGGGCGCAGCCGGGGAGCTGTTTTTT
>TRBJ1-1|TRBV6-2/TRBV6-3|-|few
CASSYQAHTEAFF
TGTGCCAGCAGTTACCAGGCCCACACTGAAGCTTTCTTT
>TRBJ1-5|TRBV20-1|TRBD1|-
CSATLTGTGLGQPQHF
TGCAGTGCTACATTAACCGGGACAGGGTTAGGACAGCCCCAGCATTTT
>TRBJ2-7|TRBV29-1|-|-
CSVRPQTYEQYF
TGCAGCGTGAGACCACAGACCTACGAGCAGTACTTC
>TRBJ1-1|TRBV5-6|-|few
CASVCTEAFF
TGTGCCAGCGTGTGCACTGAAGCTTTCTTT
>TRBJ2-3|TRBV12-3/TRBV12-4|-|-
CASRHYGTSTDTQYF
TGTGCCAGCAGACATTACGGGACTAGCACAGATACGCAGTATTTT
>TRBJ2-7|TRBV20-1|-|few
CSSGALEGQYF
TGCAGTTCAGGGGCTTTAGAAGGGCAGTACTTC
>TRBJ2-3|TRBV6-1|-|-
CASSEGGDTQYF
TGTGCCAGCAGTGAAGGGGGAGATACGCAGTATTTT
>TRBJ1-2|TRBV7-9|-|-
CASSQDGENSYGYTF
TGTGCCAGCAGCCAAGATGGGGAGAATTCCTATGGCTACACCTTC
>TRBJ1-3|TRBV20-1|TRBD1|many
CSAWDSAGNTIYF
TGCAGTGCCTGGGACAGCGCTGGAAACACCATATATTTT
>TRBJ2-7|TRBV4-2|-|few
CASSQVSTGGYEQYF
TGTGCCAGCAGCCAAGTTTCGACAGGTGGATACGAGCAGTACTTC
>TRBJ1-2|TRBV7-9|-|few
CASSLVGLAYGYTF
TGTGCCAGCAGCTTAGTAGGGTTGGCCTATGGCTACACCTTC
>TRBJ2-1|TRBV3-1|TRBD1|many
CASSQDPGQGFEQFF
TGTGCCAGCAGCCAAGACCCGGGACAGGGCTTCGAGCAGTTCTTC
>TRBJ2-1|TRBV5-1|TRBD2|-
CASSLEGLVFSYNEQFF
TGCGCCAGCAGCTTGGAGGGACTAGTCTTTTCCTACAATGAGCAGTTCTTC
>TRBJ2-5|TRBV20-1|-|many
CSASPGTIGETQYF
TGCAGTGCTTCACCCGGGACCATTGGGGAGACCCAGTACTTC
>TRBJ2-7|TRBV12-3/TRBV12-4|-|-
CASSQPNRVQSYEQYF
TGTGCCAGCAGCCAACCCAACAGGGTTCAGTCCTACGAGCAGTACTTC
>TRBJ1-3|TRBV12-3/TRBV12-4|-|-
CASSPWRRSSGNTIYF
TGTGCCAGCAGCCCCTGGAGGAGGAGCTCTGGAAACACCATATATTTT
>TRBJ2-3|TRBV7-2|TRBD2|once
CASSLFSGRAAQYF
TGTGCCAGCAGCTTGTTTAGCGGGAGGGCCGCGCAGTATTTT
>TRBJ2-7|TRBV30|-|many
CAWSKGGTYEQYF
TGTGCCTGGAGTAAAGGCGGCACCTACGAGCAGTACTTC
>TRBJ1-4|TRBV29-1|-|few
CSVEKLFF
TGCAGCGTTGAAAAACTGTTTTTT
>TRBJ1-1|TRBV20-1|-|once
CSAVPGQSERAFF
TGCAGTGCTGTACCAGGGCAGTCGGAAAGAGCTTTCTTT